These 9 T cell receptor beta chains were all obtained from the same sample, sequenced in a study of blood T cell repertoires in COVID-19. Here immunoSEQ multiplex PCR was the method, and the copy in TCRdb shows in-frame clones only, minus some. The sample includes around 190,000 clones, roughly four fifths seen only once; the top ten take around 7.3%. The specimen was peripheral blood. Receptors originate from a woman in her seventies with COVID-19, enrolled during active disease.

The chain couples TRBV12-5 to TRBJ2-5, with TRBD1 matching over 7 bases. J lost 4 bases, V lost 6 bases, and 5 bases had no gene match. CDR3 length equals 13 residues. Germline CDR1 reads LGHNT; CDR2 reads FRNRAP. The CDR3 nucleotides are TGTGCTAGTGGCCCCCCAGGGGGAGAGACCCAGTACTTC. This sequence encodes CASGPPGGETQYF.

This chain connects TRBV19 to TRBJ2-3, with D perhaps TRBD2 (7 bases). This CDR3 is 13 amino acids long. V was cut by 7 bases and J by 5 bases, with 13 bases left in between. Germline CDR1 and CDR2: LNHDA and SQIVND (reference sequence). The CDR3 here is CASKRGGGDTQYF. The DNA for the CDR3 is TGTGCCAGTAAGCGGGGAGGGGGAGATACGCAGTATTTT.

In regard to this clone: In the same sample, other DNA sequences code for this CDR3. The rearrangement uses TRBV5-1 and TRBJ2-3, with 11 nucleotides matching TRBD2. Germline assignment: CDR1 SGHRS and CDR2 YFSETQ. The V segment lost 2 bases and the J segment 1 base; nucleotides outside the gene matches: 3. The CDR3 has 16 residues. The CDR3 nucleotides are TGCGCCAGCAGCTTAGGGACTAGCGGCGGCACAGATACGCAGTATTTT. Its translation: CASSLGTSGGTDTQYF.

This rearrangement joins TRBV6-2 or TRBV6-3 to TRBJ2-1; TRBD2 agrees at 11 bases. The CDR3 extends over 15 amino acids. J lost 10 bases, V lost 4 bases, and 9 bases had no gene match. Germline CDR1 MNHEY, CDR2 SVGEGT. CDR3 nucleotide sequence: TGTGCCAGCAGTTCCTTTAGCGGGAGGGCTGAGGAGCAGTTCTTC. Amino acids: CASSSFSGRAEEQFF.

This chain links TRBV15 with TRBJ2-2; the D gene is possibly TRBD1 (5 bases). Germline V lookup: CDR1 LNHNV, CDR2 YYDKDF (reference sequence). This CDR3 region has 15 residues. Trimming took 1 base from V and 3 from J, leaving 9 bases between them. CDR3: CATSRGSRDTGELFF. The DNA for the CDR3 is TGTGCCACCAGCAGAGGTTCCAGGGACACCGGGGAGCTGTTTTTT.

This clone was recorded a few times. The rearrangement links TRBV10-3 to TRBJ2-2, with TRBD2 matching over 13 bases. Germline V gene sequence: CDR1 ENHRY, CDR2 SYGVKD. The trim removed 4 bases at V and 3 bases at J, leaving 5 bases unmatched. The CDR3 has 17 amino acids. The CDR3 sequence is CAISGTSGSSDTGELFF. For the CDR3, the DNA is TGTGCCATCAGTGGGACTAGCGGGAGCTCGGACACCGGGGAGCTGTTTTTT.

The chain uses TRBV7-2 and TRBJ2-7; 7 bases agree with TRBD1. Per the germline V gene, CDR1 is SGHTA and CDR2 is FQGNSA. V was clipped by 4 bases and J by 0 bases; unmatched bases: 6. CDR3 length: 15 residues. Written as DNA, the CDR3 is TGTGCCAGCAGCTCGCGGACAGGTTCCTCCTACGAGCAGTACTTC. This encodes CASSSRTGSSYEQYF. Full variable domain (remainder filled in from reference TRBV7-2 and TRBJ2-7): GAGVSQSPSNKVTEKGKDVELRCDPISGHTALYWYRQSLGQGLEFLIYFQGNSAPDKSGLPSDRFSAERTGGSVSTLTIQRTQQEDSAVYLCASSSRTGSSYEQYFGPGTRLTVT.

This chain connects TRBV18 to TRBJ2-7, with TRBD1 as a possible D gene (6 bases). Germline lookup yields CDR1 KGHSH and CDR2 LQKENI. The V end lost 3 bases, the J end lost 0 bases, and 9 bases lay between the germline ends. This CDR3 has 14 residues. The CDR3 region has the DNA TGTGCCAGCTCACCTATACAGGGCTCCTACGAGCAGTACTTC. This translates into CASSPIQGSYEQYF.

This chain connects TRBV11-2 to TRBJ2-5, with TRBD2 matching 9 bases. This CDR3 is 18 amino acids long. Per the germline V gene, CDR1 is SGHAT and CDR2 is FQNNGV. V gave up 5 bases and J gave up 5 bases; unmatched junction bases: 18. Written as DNA, the CDR3 is TGTGCCAGCAGCCCCCTGGTTGTTGCGGGAGGGCCGTATGAGACCCAGTACTTC. Amino acid sequence: CASSPLVVAGGPYETQYF. The full variable domain, in which reference TRBV11-2 and TRBJ2-5 provide the parts outside the CDR3, is EAGVAQSPRYKIIEKRQSVAFWCNPISGHATLYWYQQILGQGPKLLIQFQNNGVVDDSQLPKDRFSAERLKGVDSTLKIQPAKLEDSAVYLCASSPLVVAGGPYETQYFGPGTRLLVL.